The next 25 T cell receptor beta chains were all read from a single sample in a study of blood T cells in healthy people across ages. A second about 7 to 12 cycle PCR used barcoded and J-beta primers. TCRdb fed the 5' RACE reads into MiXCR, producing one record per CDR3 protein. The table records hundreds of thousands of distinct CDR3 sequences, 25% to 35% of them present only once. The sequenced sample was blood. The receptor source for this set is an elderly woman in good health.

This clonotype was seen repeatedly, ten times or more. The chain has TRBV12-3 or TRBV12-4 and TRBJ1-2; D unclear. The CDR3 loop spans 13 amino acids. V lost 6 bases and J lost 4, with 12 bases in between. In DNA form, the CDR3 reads TGTGCCAGCAGCACCCGCAGGTCCTATGGCTACACCTTC. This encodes CASSTRRSYGYTF.

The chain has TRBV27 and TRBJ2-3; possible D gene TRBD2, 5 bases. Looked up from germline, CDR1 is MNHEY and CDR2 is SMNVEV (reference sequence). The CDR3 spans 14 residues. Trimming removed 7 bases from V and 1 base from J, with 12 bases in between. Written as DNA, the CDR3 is TGTGCCAGCAAGGTTACCGGGGGCACAGATACGCAGTATTTT. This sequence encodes CASKVTGGTDTQYF.

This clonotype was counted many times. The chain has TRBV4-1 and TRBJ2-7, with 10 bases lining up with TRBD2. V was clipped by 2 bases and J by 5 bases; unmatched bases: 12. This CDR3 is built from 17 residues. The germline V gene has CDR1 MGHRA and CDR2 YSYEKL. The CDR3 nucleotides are TGCGCCAGCAGCCAACTCGGACCAGCGGGGGGGCACCACGAGCAGTACTTC. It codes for CASSQLGPAGGHHEQYF.

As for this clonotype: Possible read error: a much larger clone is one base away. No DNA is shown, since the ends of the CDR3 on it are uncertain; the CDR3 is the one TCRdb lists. The CDR3 is CASSEVGQGASDTRYF. The chain recombines TRBV6-1 with TRBJ2-3; the table gives TRBD1 as D, unverified against the DNA. The CDR3 region is 16 residues in length, termini included. Germline lookup yields CDR1 MNHNS and CDR2 SASEGT.

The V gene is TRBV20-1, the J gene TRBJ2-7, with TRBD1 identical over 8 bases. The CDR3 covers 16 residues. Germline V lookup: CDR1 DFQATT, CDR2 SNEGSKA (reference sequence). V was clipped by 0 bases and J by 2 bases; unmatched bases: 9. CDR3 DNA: TGCAGTGCTAGAGATATGTCCGGCAGGGGGCCCTACGAGCAGTACTTC. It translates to CSARDMSGRGPYEQYF.

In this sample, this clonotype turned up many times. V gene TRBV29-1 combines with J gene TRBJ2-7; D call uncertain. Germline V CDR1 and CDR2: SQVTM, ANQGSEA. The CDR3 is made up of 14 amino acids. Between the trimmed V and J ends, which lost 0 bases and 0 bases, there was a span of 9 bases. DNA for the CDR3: TGCAGCGTTGAAGATCCCACGGACTCCTACGAGCAGTACTTC. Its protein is CSVEDPTDSYEQYF.

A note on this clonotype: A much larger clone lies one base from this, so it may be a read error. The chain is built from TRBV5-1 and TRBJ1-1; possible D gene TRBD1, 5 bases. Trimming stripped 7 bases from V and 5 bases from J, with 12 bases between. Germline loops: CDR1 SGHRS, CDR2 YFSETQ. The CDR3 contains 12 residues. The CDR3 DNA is TGCGCCAGCGCAGGGTTCGCGACTGAAGCTTTCTTT. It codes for CASAGFATEAFF.

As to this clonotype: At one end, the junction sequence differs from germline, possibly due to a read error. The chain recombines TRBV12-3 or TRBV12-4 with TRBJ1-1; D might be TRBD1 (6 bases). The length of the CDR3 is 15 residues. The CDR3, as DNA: TGTGCCGGCAGTTTAGCGCTAGGGGGGGTCGTAGGAGCTTTCTTT. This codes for CAGSLALGGVVGAFF.

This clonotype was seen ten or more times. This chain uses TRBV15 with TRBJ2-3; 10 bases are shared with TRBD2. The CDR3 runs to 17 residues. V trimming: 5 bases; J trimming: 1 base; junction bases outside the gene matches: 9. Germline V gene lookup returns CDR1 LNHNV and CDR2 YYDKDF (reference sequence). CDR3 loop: CATSPPSGGGGTDTQYF. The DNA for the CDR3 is TGTGCCACCAGCCCCCCTAGCGGGGGAGGGGGCACAGATACGCAGTATTTT.

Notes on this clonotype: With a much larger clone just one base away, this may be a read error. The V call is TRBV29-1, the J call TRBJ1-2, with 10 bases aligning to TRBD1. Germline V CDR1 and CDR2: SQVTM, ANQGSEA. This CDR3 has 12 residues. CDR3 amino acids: CGVGTGDGGYTF. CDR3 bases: TGCGGCGTTGGGACAGGGGATGGGGGCTACACCTTC.

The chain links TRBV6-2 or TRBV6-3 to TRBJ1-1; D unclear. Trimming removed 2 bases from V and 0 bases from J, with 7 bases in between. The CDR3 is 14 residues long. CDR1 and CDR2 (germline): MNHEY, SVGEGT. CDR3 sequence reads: CASSYPRMNTEAFF. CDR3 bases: TGTGCCAGCAGTTACCCCAGAATGAACACTGAAGCTTTCTTT.

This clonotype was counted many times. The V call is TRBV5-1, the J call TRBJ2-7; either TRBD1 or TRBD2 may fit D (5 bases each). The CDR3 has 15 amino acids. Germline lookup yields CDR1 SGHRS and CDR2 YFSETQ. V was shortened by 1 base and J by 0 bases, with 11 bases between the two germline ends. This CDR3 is CASSLSVGVSYEQYF. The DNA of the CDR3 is TGCGCCAGCAGCTTGTCCGTGGGGGTCTCCTACGAGCAGTACTTC.

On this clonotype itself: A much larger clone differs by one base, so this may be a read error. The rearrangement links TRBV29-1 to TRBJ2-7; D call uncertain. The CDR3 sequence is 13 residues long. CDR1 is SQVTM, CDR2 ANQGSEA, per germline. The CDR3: CSGELDPSYEQYF. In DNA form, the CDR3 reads TGCAGCGGTGAACTTGATCCATCCTACGAGCAGTACTTC.

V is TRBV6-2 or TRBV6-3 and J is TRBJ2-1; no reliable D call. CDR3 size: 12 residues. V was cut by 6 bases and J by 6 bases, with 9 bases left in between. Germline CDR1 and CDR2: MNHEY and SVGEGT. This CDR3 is CASRTFRNEQFF. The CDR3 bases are TGTGCCAGCAGGACATTCCGCAATGAGCAGTTCTTC.

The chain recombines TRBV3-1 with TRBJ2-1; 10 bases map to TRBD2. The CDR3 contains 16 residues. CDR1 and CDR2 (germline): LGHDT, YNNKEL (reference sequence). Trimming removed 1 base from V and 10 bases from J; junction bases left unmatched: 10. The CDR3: CASSQGGASGGREQFF. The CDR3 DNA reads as TGTGCCAGCAGCCAAGGAGGGGCTAGCGGGGGCAGAGAGCAGTTCTTC.

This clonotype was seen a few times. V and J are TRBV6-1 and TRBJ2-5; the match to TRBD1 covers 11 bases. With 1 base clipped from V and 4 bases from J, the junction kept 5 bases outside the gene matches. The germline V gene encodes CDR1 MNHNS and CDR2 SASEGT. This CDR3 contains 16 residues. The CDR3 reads CASSEVRGTGGETQYF. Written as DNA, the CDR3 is TGTGCCAGCAGTGAAGTAAGAGGGACAGGGGGAGAGACCCAGTACTTC.

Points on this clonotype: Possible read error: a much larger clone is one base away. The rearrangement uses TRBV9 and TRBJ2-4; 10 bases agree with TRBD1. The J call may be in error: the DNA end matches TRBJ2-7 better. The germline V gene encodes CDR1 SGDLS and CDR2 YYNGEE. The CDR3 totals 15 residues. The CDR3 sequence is CASSYGTGVTCEQYF. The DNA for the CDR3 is TGTGCCAGCAGCTATGGGACAGGGGTTACCTGCGAGCAGTACTTC.

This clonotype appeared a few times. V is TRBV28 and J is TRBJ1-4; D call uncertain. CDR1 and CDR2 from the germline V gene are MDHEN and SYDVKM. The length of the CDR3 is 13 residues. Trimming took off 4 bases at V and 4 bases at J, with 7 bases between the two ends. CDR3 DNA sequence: TGTGCCAGCAGTTACGCCTATAATGAAAAACTGTTTTTT. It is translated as CASSYAYNEKLFF.

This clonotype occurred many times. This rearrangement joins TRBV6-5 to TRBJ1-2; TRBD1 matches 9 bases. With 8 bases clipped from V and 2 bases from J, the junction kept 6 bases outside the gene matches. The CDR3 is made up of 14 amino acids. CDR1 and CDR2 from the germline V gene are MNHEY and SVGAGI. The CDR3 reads CASGGTGSNYGYTF. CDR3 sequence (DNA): TGTGCCAGCGGAGGGACAGGGTCCAACTATGGCTACACCTTC.

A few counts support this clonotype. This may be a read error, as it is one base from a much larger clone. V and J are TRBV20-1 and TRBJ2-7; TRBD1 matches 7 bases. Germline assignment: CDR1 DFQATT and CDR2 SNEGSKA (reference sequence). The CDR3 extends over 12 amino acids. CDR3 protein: CRAYGTDYEQYF. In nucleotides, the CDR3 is TGCAGGGCGTATGGGACAGACTACGAGCAGTACTTC.

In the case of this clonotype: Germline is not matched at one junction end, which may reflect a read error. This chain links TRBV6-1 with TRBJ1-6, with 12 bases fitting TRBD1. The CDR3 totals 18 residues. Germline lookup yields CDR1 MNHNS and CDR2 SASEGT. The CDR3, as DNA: TGTGCCAGCAGTGTCCGGGCGGGACAGGGGGCCAGTAATTCACCCCCCCACTTT. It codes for CASSVRAGQGASNSPPHF.

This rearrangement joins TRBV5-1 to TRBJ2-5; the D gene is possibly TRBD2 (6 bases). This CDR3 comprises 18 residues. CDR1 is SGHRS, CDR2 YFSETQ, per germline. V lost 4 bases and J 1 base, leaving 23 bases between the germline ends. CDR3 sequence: CASSRGERAEGFQETQYF. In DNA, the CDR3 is TGCGCCAGCAGCAGGGGCGAGCGGGCGGAAGGATTCCAAGAGACCCAGTACTTC.

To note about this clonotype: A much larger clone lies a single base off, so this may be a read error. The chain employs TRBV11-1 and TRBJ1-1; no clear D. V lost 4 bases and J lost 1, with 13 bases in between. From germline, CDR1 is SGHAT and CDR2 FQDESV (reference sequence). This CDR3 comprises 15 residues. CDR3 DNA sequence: TGTGCCAGCAGCTATGGGTCAGTATCGAACACTGAAGCTTTCTTT. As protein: CASSYGSVSNTEAFF.

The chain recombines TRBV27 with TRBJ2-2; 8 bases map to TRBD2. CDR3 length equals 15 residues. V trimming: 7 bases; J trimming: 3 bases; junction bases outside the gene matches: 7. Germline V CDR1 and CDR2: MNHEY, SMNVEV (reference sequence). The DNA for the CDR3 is TGTGCCAGCAAACGGGGGGGCCGGGACACCGGGGAGCTGTTTTTT. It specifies CASKRGGRDTGELFF.

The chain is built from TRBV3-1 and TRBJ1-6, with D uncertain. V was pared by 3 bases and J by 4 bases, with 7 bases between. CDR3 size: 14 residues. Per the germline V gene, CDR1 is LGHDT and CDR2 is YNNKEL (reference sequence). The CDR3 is CASSQGWYNSPLHF. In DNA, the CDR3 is TGTGCCAGCAGCCAGGGCTGGTATAATTCACCCCTCCACTTT.